The following is a T cell receptor (beta chain) sequence with its context. Germline V CDR1 and CDR2: SGHRS, YFSETQ. Trimming shortened V by 3 bases and J by 0 bases, and 12 bases separated the two germline ends. The CDR3 loop spans 16 amino acids. The method was immunoSEQ multiplex PCR; TCRdb's version includes in-frame clones alone and lacks a portion of them. The sample records approximately 700,000 clones, around 73% being singletons. This specimen comes from a study of shared clonotypes between healthy human individuals. The rearrangement uses TRBV5-1 and TRBJ2-2; D may be TRBD1 or TRBD2 (5 bases each). Sequencing was performed on memory CD4+ T cells sorted from blood. The subset here: CD45RA-negative fraction. The sequence was collected from a woman aged 30 to 39 in good health. Here the CDR3 reads CASSWDASANTGELFF. The DNA for the CDR3 is TGCGCCAGCAGCTGGGACGCAAGCGCGAACACCGGGGAGCTGTTTTTT.